What follows are 27 T cell receptor beta chains derived from one specimen sequenced in a study of cytomegalovirus exposure and HLA in healthy donors. TCRdb's copy holds only in-frame clones and misses some; the assay was immunoSEQ multiplex PCR. The sample contains some 170,000 clones, about 96% of which appear only once. Sequenced material: PBMCs. These receptors came from a woman under 30 in good health and CMV-seronegative.

The chain employs TRBV6-5 and TRBJ2-5; 11 bases map to TRBD2. The V and J ends lost 5 bases and 4 bases, in that order; junction bases with no gene match: 6. CDR3 length: 15 amino acids. Germline values: CDR1 MNHEY, CDR2 SVGAGI. The chain's CDR3 is CASSKLAGGPETQYF. Here the CDR3 DNA reads TGTGCCAGCAGTAAGCTAGCGGGGGGCCCAGAGACCCAGTACTTC.

The chain couples TRBV7-9 to TRBJ1-4; D call uncertain. Trimming pared 8 bases from V and 2 bases from J, leaving 15 bases between. Germline CDR1 and CDR2: SEHNR and FQNEAQ (reference sequence). CDR3 length: 15 residues. CDR3 region: CASQSPGGTNEKLFF. CDR3 bases: TGTGCCAGCCAAAGTCCGGGCGGGACTAATGAAAAACTGTTTTTT.

The chain carries TRBV19 and TRBJ1-5; D gene unclear. V was trimmed by 9 bases and J by 2 bases, leaving 20 bases between them. The CDR3 spans 16 residues. The germline CDR1 and CDR2 sequences are LNHDA and SQIVND (reference sequence). The CDR3 spells CARAAGRGWGNQPQHF. CDR3 bases: TGTGCCAGGGCGGCCGGACGAGGGTGGGGCAATCAGCCCCAGCATTTT.

A single count supports this clone. The J gene is TRBJ2-1, the V gene TRBV5-4, with 8 bases identical to TRBD2. V shed 4 bases, J shed 14 bases, and the junction held 11 bases outside the gene matches. Per germline, CDR1 SGHNT and CDR2 YYREEE (reference sequence). The CDR3 loop spans 13 amino acids. The CDR3, as DNA: TGTGCCAGCAGCGCACCCGGGACTAGGGAGGAGTTCTTC. It is translated as CASSAPGTREEFF.

CDR3 sequence reads: CASSRPTGDRSSTDTQYF. The CDR3 region has the DNA TGCGCCAGCAGCCGACCGACCGGGGACAGATCTAGCACAGATACGCAGTATTTT. The chain employs TRBV5-1 and TRBJ2-3, with TRBD1 matching over 7 bases. The CDR3 has 18 residues. J was trimmed by 0 bases and V by 4 bases; bases with no gene match: 14. CDR1 and CDR2 (germline): SGHRS, YFSETQ.

The V and J genes are TRBV6-6 and TRBJ1-1; TRBD1 matches at 8 bases. V lost 6 bases to trimming and J lost 4 bases; unmatched junction nucleotides: 7. Per the germline V gene, CDR1 is MNHNY and CDR2 is SVGAGI (reference sequence). This CDR3 has 14 residues. The DNA of the CDR3 is TGTGCCAGCAGGGACAGGGCGACGGGCACTGAAGCTTTCTTT. Amino acid sequence: CASRDRATGTEAFF.

The V and J genes are TRBV4-3 and TRBJ1-1; the D is unclear. With 2 bases removed from V and 1 base from J, the gap between germline ends came to 8 bases. Germline values: CDR1 LGHNA, CDR2 YSLEER. The CDR3 runs to 14 residues. The CDR3 spells CASSQPNKNTEAFF. As DNA, the CDR3 is TGCGCCAGCAGCCAACCCAACAAGAACACTGAAGCTTTCTTT.

This chain joins TRBV5-4 and TRBJ1-2; 8 bases line up with TRBD1. The CDR3 totals 15 residues. Germline CDR1 reads SGHNT; CDR2 reads YYREEE (reference sequence). V shed 4 bases and J 6 bases; nucleotides not matched to a gene: 11. This CDR3 reads CASSGGTGGLDGYTF. CDR3 DNA: TGTGCCAGCAGCGGAGGGACAGGTGGTTTGGATGGCTACACCTTC.

This clone came up once. This sequence joins TRBV6-1 and TRBJ1-6; 8 bases map to TRBD1. With 5 bases clipped from V and 16 bases from J, the junction kept 10 bases outside the gene matches. There are 13 residues in the CDR3. CDR1 and CDR2 from the germline V gene are MNHNS and SASEGT. In DNA form, the CDR3 reads TGTGCCAGCAGTTCCACAGGGGGTCTAGCTCTCCACTTT. This codes for CASSSTGGLALHF.

The V and J genes are TRBV5-4 and TRBJ2-7; perhaps TRBD1 as D (5 bases). Deletions cut 3 bases from V and 9 bases from J, with 19 bases between. From germline, CDR1 is SGHNT and CDR2 YYREEE (reference sequence). The CDR3 loop spans 14 amino acids. This CDR3 reads CASSSGQRSGVQYF. Here the CDR3 DNA reads TGTGCCAGCAGCTCTGGACAACGAAGTGGGGTGCAGTACTTC.

This clone was recorded once. The chain recombines TRBV6-1 with TRBJ2-7; D perhaps matches TRBD2 (5 bases). V was trimmed by 2 bases and J by 9 bases, leaving 17 bases between them. The CDR3 totals 14 residues. Germline V gene sequence: CDR1 MNHNS, CDR2 SASEGT. CDR3 sequence reads: CASSEWGERAVQYF. The CDR3 DNA reads as TGTGCCAGCAGTGAATGGGGTGAGAGAGCGGTGCAGTACTTC.

Here the CDR3 DNA reads TGTGCCAGTAGTAGCCTCAGGGAAGGCACTGAAGCTTTCTTT. Protein sequence: CASSSLREGTEAFF. V usage is TRBV19 and J usage is TRBJ1-1, with D maybe TRBD1 (5 bases). The CDR3 loop spans 14 amino acids. Trimming left V 4 bases short and J 4 bases short, with 13 bases between. Germline CDR1 LNHDA, CDR2 SQIVND (reference sequence). The variable domain in full, with the rest retrieved from reference TRBV19 and TRBJ1-1, is DGGITQSPKYLFRKEGQNVTLSCEQNLNHDAMYWYRQDPGQGLRLIYYSQIVNDFQKGDIAEGYSVSREKKESFPLTVTSAQKNPTAFYLCASSSLREGTEAFFGQGTRLTVV.

The chain recombines TRBV18 with TRBJ2-7, with 9 nucleotides matching TRBD1. The trim removed 1 base at V and 6 bases at J, leaving 10 bases unmatched. The germline gives CDR1 KGHSH, CDR2 LQKENI. CDR3 size: 16 residues. This CDR3 reads CASSPQLGQGKSEQYF. DNA for the CDR3: TGTGCCAGCTCACCACAGCTGGGACAGGGAAAGTCCGAGCAGTACTTC.

J is TRBJ2-5 and V is TRBV5-1; perhaps TRBD1 as D (5 bases). Between the trimmed V and J ends, which lost 0 bases and 7 bases, there was a span of 13 bases. The CDR3 consists of 14 residues. Looked up from germline, CDR1 is SGHRS and CDR2 is YFSETQ. Here the CDR3 reads CASSLVGVQGTQYF. CDR3 DNA sequence: TGCGCCAGCAGCTTGGTTGGGGTTCAGGGGACCCAGTACTTC.

The rearrangement uses TRBV4-2 and TRBJ1-1; D gene unclear. The CDR3 contains 14 residues. CDR1 LGHNA and CDR2 YNFKEQ come from the germline V gene. The ends were cut back, 1 base at V and 1 base at J, with 7 bases in the middle. The CDR3 sequence: CASSQGPPNTEAFF. The CDR3 region has the DNA TGTGCCAGCAGCCAAGGGCCCCCGAACACTGAAGCTTTCTTT.

V gene TRBV19 combines with J gene TRBJ2-7; weak D call: TRBD2 (7 bases). The V end was cut by 7 bases, the J end by 2 bases, with 21 bases between. Germline loops: CDR1 LNHDA, CDR2 SQIVND (reference sequence). The CDR3 spans 16 residues. DNA for the CDR3: TGTGCCAGTACCCGGGACGGCTCGGGGGGCCCCTACGAGCAGTACTTC. This translates into CASTRDGSGGPYEQYF.

The CDR3 DNA follows: TGTGCCAGCTCACCGATGGTGGTAGCCGGGGGTGGAGATACGCAGTATTTT. It translates to CASSPMVVAGGGDTQYF. The chain links TRBV18 to TRBJ2-3, with D perhaps TRBD2 (6 bases). Between the trimmed V and J ends, which lost 3 bases and 5 bases, there was a span of 21 bases. From germline, CDR1 is KGHSH and CDR2 LQKENI. The CDR3 consists of 17 residues.

The rearrangement uses TRBV7-3 and TRBJ2-7; 10 nucleotides align to TRBD1. The trim removed 4 bases at V and 5 bases at J, leaving 11 bases unmatched. Germline lookup yields CDR1 SGHTA and CDR2 FQGTGA. This CDR3 has 16 amino acids. The CDR3 DNA reads as TGTGCCAGCAGCTGGCAGCCGGGACAGGGGTTTAACGAGCAGTACTTC. Amino acids: CASSWQPGQGFNEQYF.

The genes are TRBV7-3 and TRBJ1-1, with D unresolved. V gave up 5 bases and J gave up 2 bases, with 6 bases separating them. This CDR3 has 12 amino acids. Germline assignment: CDR1 SGHTA and CDR2 FQGTGA. CDR3 residues: CASSHSNTEAFF. CDR3 nucleotides: TGTGCCAGCAGCCACAGCAACACTGAAGCTTTCTTT.

The chain joins TRBV7-8 to TRBJ2-7; TRBD1 aligns across 9 bases. Germline-derived CDR1 and CDR2 are SGHVS and FQNEAQ. The CDR3 is 14 residues long. V shed 5 bases, J shed 7 bases, and the junction held 9 bases outside the gene matches. The CDR3 sequence is CASSRTGGGREQYF. In DNA, the CDR3 is TGTGCCAGCAGCCGCACAGGGGGCGGAAGGGAGCAGTACTTC.

The V and J genes are TRBV30 and TRBJ1-1; 7 bases match TRBD1. Per the germline V gene, CDR1 is GTSNPN and CDR2 is SVGIG (reference sequence). This CDR3 has 12 amino acids. The V segment lost 2 bases and the J segment 8 bases; nucleotides outside the gene matches: 5. The CDR3: CAWSRTTGEAFF. The CDR3 DNA follows: TGTGCCTGGAGTCGAACGACAGGGGAAGCTTTCTTT. The whole variable domain, filled in from reference TRBV30 and TRBJ1-1, reads SQTIHQWPATLVQPVGSPLSLECTVEGTSNPNLYWYRQAAGRGLQLLFYSVGIGQISSEVPQNLSASRPQDRQFILSSKKLLLSDSGFYLCAWSRTTGEAFFGQGTRLTVV.

CDR3: CASSLGRNTEAFF. In nucleotides, the CDR3 is TGTGCCAGCAGCCTTGGCCGGAACACTGAAGCTTTCTTT. This rearrangement joins TRBV7-2 to TRBJ1-1; D remains ambiguous. Trimming removed 5 bases at V and 1 base at J, with 8 bases between. In germline, CDR1 is SGHTA, CDR2 FQGNSA. This CDR3 is built from 13 residues.

The chain joins TRBV6-5 to TRBJ2-7; D uncertain. Per germline, CDR1 MNHEY and CDR2 SVGAGI. This CDR3 spans 13 amino acids. V dropped 4 bases and J dropped 5 bases, with 12 bases sitting between them. The CDR3 is CASSSLPPHEQYF. CDR3 in DNA: TGTGCCAGCAGTTCCCTCCCTCCTCACGAGCAGTACTTC.

This clone was observed once. The chain combines TRBV5-4 with TRBJ1-1, with D perhaps TRBD1 (5 bases). The CDR3 contains 13 residues. CDR1 SGHNT and CDR2 YYREEE come from the germline V gene (reference sequence). The V end lost 5 bases, the J end lost 4 bases, and 12 bases lay between the germline ends. CDR3 bases: TGTGCCAGCAGTGGAGGGGTTGGCACTGAAGCTTTCTTT. Protein: CASSGGVGTEAFF.

The chain is built from TRBV6-1 and TRBJ2-7, with 8 bases fitting TRBD1. This CDR3 comprises 13 residues. The germline CDR1 and CDR2 sequences are MNHNS and SASEGT. After removal of 7 bases from V and 6 bases from J, the junction contained 8 bases not matched to a gene. The CDR3 reads CASTRTGPAEQYF. CDR3 sequence (DNA): TGTGCCAGCACACGGACAGGGCCTGCCGAGCAGTACTTC.

The gene calls are TRBV7-2 and TRBJ1-3; TRBD1 might be the D (5 bases). The V gene's germline CDR1 is SGHTA and CDR2 FQGNSA. The V end lost 2 bases, the J end lost 0 bases, and 5 bases lay between the germline ends. The CDR3 extends over 14 amino acids. CDR3 in amino acids: CASSLRGSGNTIYF. The CDR3 DNA sequence: TGTGCCAGCAGCTTAAGGGGCTCTGGAAACACCATATATTTT.

The chain combines TRBV6-5 with TRBJ1-2; 7 nucleotides line up with TRBD1. The CDR3 totals 15 residues. After removal of 1 base from V and 5 bases from J, the junction contained 7 bases not matched to a gene. Germline assignment: CDR1 MNHEY and CDR2 SVGAGI. This CDR3 reads CASSYFRGQRYGYTF. The CDR3 nucleotides read TGTGCCAGCAGTTACTTTCGGGGACAGCGTTATGGCTACACCTTC.